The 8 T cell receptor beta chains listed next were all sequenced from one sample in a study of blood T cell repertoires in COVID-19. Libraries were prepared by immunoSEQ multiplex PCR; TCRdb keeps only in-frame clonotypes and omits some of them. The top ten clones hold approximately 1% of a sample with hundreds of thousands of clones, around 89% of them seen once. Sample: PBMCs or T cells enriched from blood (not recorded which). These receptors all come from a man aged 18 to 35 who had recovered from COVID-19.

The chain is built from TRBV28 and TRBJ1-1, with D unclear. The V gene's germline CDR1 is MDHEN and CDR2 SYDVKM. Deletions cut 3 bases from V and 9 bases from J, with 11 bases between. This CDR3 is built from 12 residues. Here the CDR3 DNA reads TGTGCCAGCAGTTTTTTTGGGCAAAAAGCTTTCTTT. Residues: CASSFFGQKAFF.

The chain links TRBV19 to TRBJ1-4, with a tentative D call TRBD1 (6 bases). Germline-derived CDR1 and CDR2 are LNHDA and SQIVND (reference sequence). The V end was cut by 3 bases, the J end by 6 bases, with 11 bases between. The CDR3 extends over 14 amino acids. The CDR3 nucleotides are TGTGCCAGTAGTATTCCTGGGGGCGATGAAAAACTGTTTTTT. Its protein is CASSIPGGDEKLFF.

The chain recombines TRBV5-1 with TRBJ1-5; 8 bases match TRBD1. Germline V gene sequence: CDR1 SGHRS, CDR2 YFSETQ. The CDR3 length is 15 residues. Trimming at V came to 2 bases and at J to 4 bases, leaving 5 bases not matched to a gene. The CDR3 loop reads CASSFRTGRNQPQHF. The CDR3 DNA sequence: TGCGCCAGCAGCTTTCGGACAGGGAGAAATCAGCCCCAGCATTTT.

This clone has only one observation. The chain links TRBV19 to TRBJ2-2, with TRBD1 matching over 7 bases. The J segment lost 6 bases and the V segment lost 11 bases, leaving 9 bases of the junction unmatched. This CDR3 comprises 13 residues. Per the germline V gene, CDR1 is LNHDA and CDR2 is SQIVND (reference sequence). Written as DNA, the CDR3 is TGTGCCGTGAACAACCAGGGGGCCGGGGAGCTGTTTTTT. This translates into CAVNNQGAGELFF.

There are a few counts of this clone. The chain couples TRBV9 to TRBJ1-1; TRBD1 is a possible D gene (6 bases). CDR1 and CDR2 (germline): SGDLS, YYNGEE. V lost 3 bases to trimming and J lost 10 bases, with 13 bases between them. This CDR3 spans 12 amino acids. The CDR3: CASSDNRARAFF. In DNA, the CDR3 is TGTGCCAGCAGCGATAACAGGGCTCGAGCTTTCTTT. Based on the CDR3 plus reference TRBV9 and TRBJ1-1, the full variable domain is DSGVTQTPKHLITATGQRVTLRCSPRSGDLSVYWYQQSLDQGLQFLIQYYNGEERAKGNILERFSAQQFPDLHSELNLSSLELGDSALYFCASSDNRARAFFGQGTRLTVV.

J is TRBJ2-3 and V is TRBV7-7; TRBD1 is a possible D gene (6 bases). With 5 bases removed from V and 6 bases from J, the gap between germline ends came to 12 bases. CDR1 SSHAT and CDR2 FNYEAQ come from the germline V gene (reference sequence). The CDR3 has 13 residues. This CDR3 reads CASSPTGMDTQYF. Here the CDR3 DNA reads TGTGCCAGCAGCCCAACAGGGATGGATACGCAGTATTTT.

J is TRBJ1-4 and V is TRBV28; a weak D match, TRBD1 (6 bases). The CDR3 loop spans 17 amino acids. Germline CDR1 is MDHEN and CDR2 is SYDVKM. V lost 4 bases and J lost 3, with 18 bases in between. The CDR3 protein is CASSSSLSTGSNEKLFF. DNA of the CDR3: TGTGCCAGCAGTTCTTCCCTAAGTACAGGGTCTAATGAAAAACTGTTTTTT.

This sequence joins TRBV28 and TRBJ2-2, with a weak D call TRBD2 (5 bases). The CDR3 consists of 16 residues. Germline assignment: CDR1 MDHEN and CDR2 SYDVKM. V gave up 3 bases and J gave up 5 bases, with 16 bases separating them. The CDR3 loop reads CASSLDLCIRTGELFF. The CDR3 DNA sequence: TGTGCCAGCAGTTTGGACTTGTGCATAAGAACCGGGGAGCTGTTTTTT.